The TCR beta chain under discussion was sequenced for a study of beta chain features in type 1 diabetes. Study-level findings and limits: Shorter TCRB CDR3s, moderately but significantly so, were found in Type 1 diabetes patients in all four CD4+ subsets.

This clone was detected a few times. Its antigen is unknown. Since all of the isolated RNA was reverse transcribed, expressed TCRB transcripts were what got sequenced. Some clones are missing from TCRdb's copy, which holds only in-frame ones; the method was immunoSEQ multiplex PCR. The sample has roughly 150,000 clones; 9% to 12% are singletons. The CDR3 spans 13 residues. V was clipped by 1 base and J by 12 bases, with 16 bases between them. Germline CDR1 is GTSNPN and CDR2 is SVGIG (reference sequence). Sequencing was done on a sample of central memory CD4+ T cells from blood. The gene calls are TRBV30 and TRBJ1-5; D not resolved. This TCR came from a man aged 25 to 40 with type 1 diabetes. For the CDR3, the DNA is TGTGCCTGGAGTGCTCCCCCGGCAGGCATCCAGCATTTT. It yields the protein CAWSAPPAGIQHF.